The next 19 T cell receptor beta chains were all read from a single sample in a study of long-term antiretroviral therapy in people with HIV. Assay version v3.0 of immunoSEQ was used, and it was run at survey level. TCRdb keeps only in-frame clones here, not all; method: immunoSEQ multiplex PCR. The sample lists about 36,000 clones, approximately 80% occurring once. Sequenced here: unsorted PBMCs, sampled 0.6 years after starting antiretroviral therapy. The receptor set was obtained from a man younger than 35 with HIV.

The chain couples TRBV2 to TRBJ2-3; the D is unclear. CDR3 length: 12 residues. The ends were cut back, 6 bases at V and 0 bases at J, with 4 bases in the middle. Germline V gene data show CDR1 as SNHLY and CDR2 as FYNNEI. The CDR3 loop is CASRTSTDTQYF. In nucleotides, the CDR3 is TGTGCCAGCAGGACTAGCACAGATACGCAGTATTTT. The variable domain in full, completed from reference TRBV2 and TRBJ2-3, reads EPEVTQTPSHQVTQMGQEVILRCVPISNHLYFYWYRQILGQKVEFLVSFYNNEISEKSEIFDDQFSVERPDGSNFTLKIRSTKLEDSAMYFCASRTSTDTQYFGPGTRLTVL.

V and J are TRBV10-3 and TRBJ1-5; no firm D call. The CDR3 covers 13 residues. V was pared by 10 bases and J by 0 bases, with 10 bases between. CDR1 and CDR2 (germline): ENHRY, SYGVKD. CDR3 in DNA: TGTGCCACCCACGAATATAGCAATCAGCCCCAGCATTTT. This sequence encodes CATHEYSNQPQHF.

The chain combines TRBV25-1 with TRBJ2-6, with TRBD1 matching 8 bases. The ends lost 7 bases at V and 0 bases at J; junction bases unmatched: 5. The CDR3 spans 16 residues. CDR1 and CDR2 from the germline V gene are MGHDK and SYGVNS. The CDR3 is CASTGQGISGANVLTF. DNA for the CDR3: TGTGCCAGCACTGGACAGGGCATCTCTGGGGCCAACGTCCTGACTTTC.

This clone was detected a few times. This chain joins TRBV19 and TRBJ2-1; 8 nucleotides align to TRBD1. Germline V gene lookup returns CDR1 LNHDA and CDR2 SQIVND (reference sequence). The CDR3 runs to 14 residues. V lost 7 bases to trimming and J lost 3 bases; unmatched junction nucleotides: 5. CDR3 sequence (DNA): TGTGCCAGTACCGGGACAGGTAACTACAATGAGCAGTTCTTC. As protein: CASTGTGNYNEQFF.

In its sample, this clone was seen a few times. The rearrangement links TRBV7-9 to TRBJ2-2; D is uncertain. Germline values: CDR1 SEHNR, CDR2 FQNEAQ (reference sequence). The CDR3 loop spans 15 amino acids. The ends were cut back, 1 base at V and 7 bases at J, with 13 bases in the middle. This CDR3 reads CASSLVRSSYGELFF. CDR3 DNA sequence: TGTGCCAGCAGCTTAGTGCGGTCTAGTTACGGGGAGCTGTTTTTT.

The chain combines TRBV27 with TRBJ2-1; D might be TRBD1 or TRBD2, each matching 5 bases. The V and J ends lost 6 bases and 8 bases respectively, with 23 bases between them. Germline values: CDR1 MNHEY, CDR2 SMNVEV (reference sequence). The CDR3 loop spans 16 amino acids. CDR3 coding DNA: TGTGCCAGCAGCCTTCAGGGTGCGGCGGGTGTCGATGAGCAGTTCTTC. This codes for CASSLQGAAGVDEQFF.

V and J are TRBV6-5 and TRBJ1-2; D possibly corresponds to TRBD1 (6 bases). Trimming took 5 bases from V and 3 from J, leaving 16 bases between them. The CDR3 loop spans 15 amino acids. In germline, CDR1 is MNHEY, CDR2 SVGAGI. The CDR3 sequence is CASSPGGGPYYGYTF. In nucleotides, the CDR3 is TGTGCCAGCAGTCCCGGAGGGGGGCCGTACTATGGCTACACCTTC.

The chain uses TRBV28 and TRBJ1-3, with a tentative D call TRBD1 (5 bases). The CDR3 length is 14 residues. The V end lost 6 bases, the J end lost 0 bases, and 9 bases lay between the germline ends. Germline V gene data show CDR1 as MDHEN and CDR2 as SYDVKM. This chain's CDR3 is CASRQGGSGNTIYF. As DNA, the CDR3 is TGTGCCAGCAGGCAGGGCGGCTCTGGAAACACCATATATTTT.

This clone was counted between two and nine times. The CDR3 sequence: CASSPLPGQGKYNYGYTF. CDR3 coding DNA: TGTGCCAGCTCACCACTTCCCGGACAGGGCAAATATAACTATGGCTACACCTTC. The chain couples TRBV18 to TRBJ1-2, with 8 bases aligning to TRBD1. Germline V lookup: CDR1 KGHSH, CDR2 LQKENI. The trim removed 1 base at V and 1 base at J, leaving 11 bases unmatched. The CDR3 totals 18 residues.

The genes are TRBV14 and TRBJ2-3, with no clear D. The V gene lost 1 base and the J gene lost 4 bases, with 9 bases spanning the gap. The CDR3 extends over 14 amino acids. Looked up from germline, CDR1 is SGHDN and CDR2 is FVKESK. The CDR3 DNA is TGTGCCAGCAGCCAAGGGGCGAGATCAGATACGCAGTATTTT. Amino acids: CASSQGARSDTQYF.

The chain uses TRBV5-1 and TRBJ2-7; TRBD1 agrees at 8 bases. V was pared by 0 bases and J by 5 bases, with 4 bases of the junction left unmatched. The CDR3 consists of 14 residues. The V gene's germline CDR1 is SGHRS and CDR2 YFSETQ. The CDR3 region is CASSLGRGLDEQYF. The CDR3 coding sequence is TGCGCCAGCAGCTTGGGCAGGGGGCTCGACGAGCAGTACTTC. Full variable domain (rest looked up from reference TRBV5-1 and TRBJ2-7): KAGVTQTPRYLIKTRGQQVTLSCSPISGHRSVSWYQQTPGQGLQFLFEYFSETQRNKGNFPGRFSGRQFSNSRSEMNVSTLELGDSALYLCASSLGRGLDEQYFGPGTRLTVT.

This rearrangement joins TRBV6-6 to TRBJ1-1; no reliable D call. The CDR3 totals 13 residues. Per germline, CDR1 MNHNY and CDR2 SVGAGI (reference sequence). Trimming left V 6 bases short and J 1 base short, with 9 bases between. This CDR3 is CASSQRANTEAFF. CDR3 in DNA: TGTGCCAGCAGCCAGCGTGCGAACACTGAAGCTTTCTTT.

The gene calls are TRBV7-9 and TRBJ2-7, with D perhaps matching TRBD1 (6 bases). V was trimmed by 3 bases and J by 3 bases, leaving 15 bases between them. This CDR3 comprises 15 residues. Germline CDR1 reads SEHNR; CDR2 reads FQNEAQ (reference sequence). CDR3 residues: CASSFLIQGRYEQYF. The CDR3 bases are TGTGCCAGCAGCTTTCTCATACAGGGACGCTACGAGCAGTACTTC.

This chain uses TRBV29-1 with TRBJ2-3; the match to TRBD1 covers 8 bases. The CDR3 consists of 13 residues. Germline CDR1 SQVTM, CDR2 ANQGSEA. Trimming took 6 bases from V and 1 from J; bases not matched to a gene: 3. The CDR3 DNA reads as TGCAGCGTCACGGGACAGGGCACAGATACGCAGTATTTT. Amino acid sequence: CSVTGQGTDTQYF.

This clone has a handful of counts. The V and J genes are TRBV19 and TRBJ2-2, with 10 bases identical to TRBD1. Germline CDR1 reads LNHDA; CDR2 reads SQIVND (reference sequence). The CDR3 has 14 residues. V lost 7 bases, J lost 5 bases, and 4 bases stayed unmatched. CDR3: CASTRTGGTGELFF. The CDR3 DNA reads as TGTGCCAGTACCCGGACAGGGGGAACCGGGGAGCTGTTTTTT.

The V call is TRBV6-1, the J call TRBJ2-1; no reliable D call. Germline CDR1 and CDR2: MNHNS and SASEGT. The CDR3 is 13 residues long. Trimming cost V 7 bases and J 7 bases, with 14 bases left between them. The CDR3 sequence is CASISANGNEQFF. The CDR3 DNA follows: TGTGCCAGCATATCAGCGAACGGTAATGAGCAGTTCTTC.

The V call is TRBV7-9, the J call TRBJ2-7; no firm D call. Trimming took 2 bases from V and 0 from J, leaving 8 bases between them. Germline lookup yields CDR1 SEHNR and CDR2 FQNEAQ (reference sequence). CDR3 length: 14 residues. For the CDR3, the DNA is TGTGCCAGCAGCTTAAAGCCCAGCTCCTACGAGCAGTACTTC. Protein product: CASSLKPSSYEQYF.

CDR3 region: CASSQGVFRESRGEQYF. CDR3 nucleotides: TGTGCCAGCAGCCAAGGCGTATTCCGGGAGAGCCGGGGAGAGCAGTACTTC. This rearrangement joins TRBV14 to TRBJ2-7; D may be TRBD2 (6 bases). The CDR3 runs to 17 residues. The V gene lost 1 base and the J gene lost 7 bases, with 23 bases spanning the gap. Looked up from germline, CDR1 is SGHDN and CDR2 is FVKESK.

The chain combines TRBV4-1 with TRBJ2-7; D is perhaps TRBD1 or TRBD2 (5 bases each). Deletions cut 0 bases from V and 4 bases from J, with 13 bases between. Germline CDR1 MGHRA, CDR2 YSYEKL. The CDR3 extends over 15 amino acids. CDR3 in amino acids: CASSQDSGPIYEQYF. CDR3 nucleotides: TGCGCCAGCAGCCAAGATTCGGGACCAATTTACGAGCAGTACTTC.